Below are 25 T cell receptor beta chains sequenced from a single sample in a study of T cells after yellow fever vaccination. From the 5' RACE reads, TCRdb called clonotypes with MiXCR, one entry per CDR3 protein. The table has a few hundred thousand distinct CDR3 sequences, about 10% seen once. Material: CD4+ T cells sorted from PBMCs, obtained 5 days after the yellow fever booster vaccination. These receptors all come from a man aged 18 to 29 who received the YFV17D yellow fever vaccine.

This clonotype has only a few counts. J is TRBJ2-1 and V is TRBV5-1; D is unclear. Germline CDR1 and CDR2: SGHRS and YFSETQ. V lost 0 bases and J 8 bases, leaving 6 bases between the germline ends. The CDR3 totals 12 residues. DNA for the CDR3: TGCGCCAGCAGCTTGGGGAAGGATGAGCAGTTCTTC. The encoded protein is CASSLGKDEQFF.

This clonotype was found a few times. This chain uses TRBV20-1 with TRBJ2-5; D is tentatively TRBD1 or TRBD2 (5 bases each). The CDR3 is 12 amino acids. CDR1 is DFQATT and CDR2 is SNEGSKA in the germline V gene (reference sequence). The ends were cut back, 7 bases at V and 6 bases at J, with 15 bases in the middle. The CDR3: CSVQRGDQTQYF. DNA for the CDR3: TGCAGTGTACAGAGGGGCGATCAGACCCAGTACTTC.

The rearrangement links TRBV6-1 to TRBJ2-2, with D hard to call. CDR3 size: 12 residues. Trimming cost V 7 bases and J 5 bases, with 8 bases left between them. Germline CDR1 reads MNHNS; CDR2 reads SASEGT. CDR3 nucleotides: TGTGCCAGCACCAAGCAAACCGGGGAGCTGTTTTTT. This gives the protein CASTKQTGELFF.

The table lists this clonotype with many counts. The CDR3 nucleotides read TGCGCCAGCAGCTTGGACCCTTACCAAGAGACCCAGTACTTC. This sequence encodes CASSLDPYQETQYF. The rearrangement uses TRBV5-1 and TRBJ2-5, with D unclear. This CDR3 has 14 amino acids. The V and J ends lost 0 bases and 0 bases respectively, with 6 bases between them. Germline CDR1 and CDR2: SGHRS and YFSETQ.

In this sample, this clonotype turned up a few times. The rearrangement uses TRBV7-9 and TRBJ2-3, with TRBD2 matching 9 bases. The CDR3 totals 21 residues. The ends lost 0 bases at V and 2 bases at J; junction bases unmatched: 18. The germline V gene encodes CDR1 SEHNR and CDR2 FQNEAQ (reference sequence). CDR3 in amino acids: CASSLALGAGGPGAHTDTQYF. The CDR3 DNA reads TGTGCCAGCAGCTTAGCGTTAGGCGCGGGGGGGCCTGGGGCACACACAGATACGCAGTATTTT.

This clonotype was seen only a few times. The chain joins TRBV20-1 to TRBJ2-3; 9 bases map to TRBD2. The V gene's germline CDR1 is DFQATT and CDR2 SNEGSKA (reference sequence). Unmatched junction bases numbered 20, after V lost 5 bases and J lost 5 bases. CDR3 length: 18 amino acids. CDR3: CSAPRGLALGLGKDTQYF. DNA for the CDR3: TGCAGTGCTCCCCGTGGACTAGCGTTGGGCCTAGGGAAAGATACGCAGTATTTT.

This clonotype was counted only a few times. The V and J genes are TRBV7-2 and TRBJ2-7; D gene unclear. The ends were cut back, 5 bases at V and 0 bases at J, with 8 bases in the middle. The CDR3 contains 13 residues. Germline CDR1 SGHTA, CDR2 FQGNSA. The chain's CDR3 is CASSPHGSYEQYF. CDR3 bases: TGTGCCAGCAGCCCACACGGCTCCTACGAGCAGTACTTC.

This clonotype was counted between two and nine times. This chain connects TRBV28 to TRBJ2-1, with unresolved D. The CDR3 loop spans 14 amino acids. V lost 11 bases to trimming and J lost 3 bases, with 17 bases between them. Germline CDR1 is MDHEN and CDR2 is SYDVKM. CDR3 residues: CASTPGQVYNEQFF. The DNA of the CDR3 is TGTGCCTCCACCCCGGGTCAGGTCTACAATGAGCAGTTCTTC.

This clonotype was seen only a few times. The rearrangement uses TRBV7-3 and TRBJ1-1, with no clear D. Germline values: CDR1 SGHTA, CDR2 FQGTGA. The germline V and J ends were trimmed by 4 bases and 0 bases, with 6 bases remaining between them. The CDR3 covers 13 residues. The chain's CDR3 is CASSSDVNTEAFF. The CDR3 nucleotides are TGTGCCAGCAGCTCGGACGTGAACACTGAAGCTTTCTTT.

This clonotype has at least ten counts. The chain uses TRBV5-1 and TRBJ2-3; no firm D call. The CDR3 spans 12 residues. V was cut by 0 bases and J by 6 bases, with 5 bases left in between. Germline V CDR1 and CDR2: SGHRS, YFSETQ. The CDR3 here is CASSLEGDTQYF. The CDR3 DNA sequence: TGCGCCAGCAGCTTGGAAGGGGATACGCAGTATTTT.

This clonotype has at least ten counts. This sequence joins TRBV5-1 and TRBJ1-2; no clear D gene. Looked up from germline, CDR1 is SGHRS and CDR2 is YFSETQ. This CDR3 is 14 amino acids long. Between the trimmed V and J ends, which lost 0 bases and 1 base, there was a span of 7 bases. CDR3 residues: CASSLESYNYGYTF. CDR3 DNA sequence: TGCGCCAGCAGCTTGGAGTCCTATAACTATGGCTACACCTTC.

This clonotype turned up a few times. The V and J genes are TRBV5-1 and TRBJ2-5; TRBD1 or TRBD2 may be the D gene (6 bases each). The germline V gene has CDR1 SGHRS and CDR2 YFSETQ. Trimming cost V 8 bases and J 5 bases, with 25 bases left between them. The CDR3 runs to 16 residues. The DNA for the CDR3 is TGCGCCAGTCGTTCCGGGGAGGCAGCCCAGGGGGAGACCCAGTACTTC. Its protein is CASRSGEAAQGETQYF.

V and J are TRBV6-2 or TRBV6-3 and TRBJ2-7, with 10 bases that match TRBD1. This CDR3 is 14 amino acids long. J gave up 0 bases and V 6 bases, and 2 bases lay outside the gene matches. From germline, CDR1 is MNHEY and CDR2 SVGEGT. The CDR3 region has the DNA TGTGCCAGCAGGAGGGACAGGGGCTCCTACGAGCAGTACTTC. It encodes CASRRDRGSYEQYF.

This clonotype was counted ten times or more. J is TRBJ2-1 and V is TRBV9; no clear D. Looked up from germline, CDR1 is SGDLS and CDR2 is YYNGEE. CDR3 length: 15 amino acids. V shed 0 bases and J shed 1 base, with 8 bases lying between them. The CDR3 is CASSVEAVSYNEQFF. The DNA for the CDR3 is TGTGCCAGCAGCGTAGAAGCAGTATCCTACAATGAGCAGTTCTTC. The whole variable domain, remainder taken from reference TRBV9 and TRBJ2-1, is DSGVTQTPKHLITATGQRVTLRCSPRSGDLSVYWYQQSLDQGLQFLIQYYNGEERAKGNILERFSAQQFPDLHSELNLSSLELGDSALYFCASSVEAVSYNEQFFGPGTRLTVL.

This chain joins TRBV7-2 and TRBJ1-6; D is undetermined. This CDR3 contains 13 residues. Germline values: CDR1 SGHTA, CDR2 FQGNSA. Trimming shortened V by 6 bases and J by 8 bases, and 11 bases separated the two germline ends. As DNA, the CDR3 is TGTGCCAGCAGTAGAGACGAGGATTCACCCCTCCACTTT. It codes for CASSRDEDSPLHF. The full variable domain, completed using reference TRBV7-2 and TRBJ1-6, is GAGVSQSPSNKVTEKGKDVELRCDPISGHTALYWYRQSLGQGLEFLIYFQGNSAPDKSGLPSDRFSAERTGGSVSTLTIQRTQQEDSAVYLCASSRDEDSPLHFGNGTRLTVT.

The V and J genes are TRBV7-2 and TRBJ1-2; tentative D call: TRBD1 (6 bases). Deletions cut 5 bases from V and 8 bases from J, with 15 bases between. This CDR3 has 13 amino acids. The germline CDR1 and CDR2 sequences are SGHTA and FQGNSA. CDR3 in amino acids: CASSPHREGGYTF. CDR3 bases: TGTGCCAGCAGCCCACACAGGGAAGGAGGCTACACCTTC.

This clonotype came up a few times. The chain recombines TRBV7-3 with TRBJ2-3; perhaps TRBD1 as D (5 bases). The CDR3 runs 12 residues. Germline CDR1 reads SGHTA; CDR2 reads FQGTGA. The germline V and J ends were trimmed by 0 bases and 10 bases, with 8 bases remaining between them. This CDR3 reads CASSLTQGSQYF. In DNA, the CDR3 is TGTGCCAGCAGCTTAACGCAGGGTTCGCAGTATTTT.

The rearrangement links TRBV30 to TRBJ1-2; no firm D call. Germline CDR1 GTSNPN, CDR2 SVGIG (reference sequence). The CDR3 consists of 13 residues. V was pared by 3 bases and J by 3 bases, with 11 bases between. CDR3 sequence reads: CAWSSEGDYGYTF. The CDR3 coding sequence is TGTGCCTGGAGCAGCGAGGGAGACTATGGCTACACCTTC.

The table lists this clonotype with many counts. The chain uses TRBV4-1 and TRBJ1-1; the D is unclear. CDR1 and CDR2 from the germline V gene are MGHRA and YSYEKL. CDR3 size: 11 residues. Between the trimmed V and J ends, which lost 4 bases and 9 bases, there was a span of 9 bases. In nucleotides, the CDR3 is TGCGCCAGCAGCCGTTCAACTAAAGCTTTCTTT. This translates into CASSRSTKAFF.

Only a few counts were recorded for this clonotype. Here the CDR3 DNA reads TGCGCCAGCAGCCAAAGGGTGAAGGAACCTTATGGCTACACCTTC. Protein product: CASSQRVKEPYGYTF. This sequence joins TRBV4-1 and TRBJ1-2; no clear D gene. Germline V gives CDR1 MGHRA, CDR2 YSYEKL. The CDR3 spans 15 residues. Trimming removed 2 bases at V and 5 bases at J, with 15 bases between.

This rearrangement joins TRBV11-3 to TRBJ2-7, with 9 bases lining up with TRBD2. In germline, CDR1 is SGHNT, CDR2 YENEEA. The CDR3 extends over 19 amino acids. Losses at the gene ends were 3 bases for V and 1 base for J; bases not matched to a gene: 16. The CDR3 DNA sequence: TGTGCCAGCAGCTTCGGTCGCGGGGGGGCGTCCCCTGCTTCCTACGAGCAGTACGTC. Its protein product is CASSFGRGGASPASYEQYV.

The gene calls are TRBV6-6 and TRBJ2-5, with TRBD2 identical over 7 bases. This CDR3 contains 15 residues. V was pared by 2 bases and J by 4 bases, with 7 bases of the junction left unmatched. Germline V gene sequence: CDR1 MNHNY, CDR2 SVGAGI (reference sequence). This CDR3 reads CASSYVSGATETQYF. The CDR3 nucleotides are TGTGCCAGCAGTTACGTCAGCGGGGCTACAGAGACCCAGTACTTC.

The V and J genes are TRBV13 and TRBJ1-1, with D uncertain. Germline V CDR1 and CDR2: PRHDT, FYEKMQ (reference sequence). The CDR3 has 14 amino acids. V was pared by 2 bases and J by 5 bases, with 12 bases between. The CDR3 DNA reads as TGTGCCAGCAGCTTATCCATCCGGTGGACTGAAGCTTTCTTT. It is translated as CASSLSIRWTEAFF.

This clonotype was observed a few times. CDR3 coding DNA: TGCGCCAGCAGCTCGGCCGGGACAGGGGGCGTCGAGCAGTACTTC. Translation: CASSSAGTGGVEQYF. The V gene is TRBV5-1, the J gene TRBJ2-7; 12 bases are shared with TRBD1. J was trimmed by 6 bases and V by 3 bases; bases with no gene match: 7. CDR1 is SGHRS and CDR2 is YFSETQ in the germline V gene. The CDR3 has 15 residues.

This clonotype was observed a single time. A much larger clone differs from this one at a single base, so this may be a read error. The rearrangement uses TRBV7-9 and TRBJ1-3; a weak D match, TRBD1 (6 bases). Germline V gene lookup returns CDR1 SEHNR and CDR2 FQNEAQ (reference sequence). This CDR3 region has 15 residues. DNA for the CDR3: TGTGCCAGCAGGCCGACAGGACAACCTGGAAACACCATATTTTTT. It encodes CASRPTGQPGNTIFF.